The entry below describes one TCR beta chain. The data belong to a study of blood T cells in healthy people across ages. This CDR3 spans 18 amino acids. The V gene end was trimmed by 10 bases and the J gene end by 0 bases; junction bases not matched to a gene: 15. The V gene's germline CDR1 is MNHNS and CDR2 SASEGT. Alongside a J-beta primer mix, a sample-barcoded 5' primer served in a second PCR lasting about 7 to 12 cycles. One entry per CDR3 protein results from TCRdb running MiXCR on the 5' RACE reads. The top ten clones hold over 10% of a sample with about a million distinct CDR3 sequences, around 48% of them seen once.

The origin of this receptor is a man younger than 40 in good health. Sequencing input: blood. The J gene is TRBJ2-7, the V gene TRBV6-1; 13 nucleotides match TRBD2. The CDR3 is CATLGGTSGTSNSYEQYF. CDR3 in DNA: TGTGCCACCCTCGGCGGGACTAGCGGGACTAGCAACTCCTACGAGCAGTACTTC.